This entry lists 14 T cell receptor beta chains sequenced from one sample in a study of blood T cell repertoires in COVID-19. Method: immunoSEQ multiplex PCR; TCRdb's copy keeps in-frame clones and lacks some. The data show 170,000 or so clones, 65% to 90% seen once. The sample taken for sequencing was peripheral blood. The source of these receptors is a man aged 45 to 65 with active or convalescent COVID-19.

This clone was picked up a small number of times. The V gene is TRBV5-1, the J gene TRBJ1-2, with 9 bases matching TRBD1. The CDR3 is 17 amino acids. J lost 0 bases, V lost 4 bases, and 10 bases had no gene match. Germline V gene data show CDR1 as SGHRS and CDR2 as YFSETQ. CDR3 protein: CASSKGQGSLANYGYTF. The CDR3 coding sequence is TGCGCCAGCAGCAAGGGACAGGGTAGCCTAGCTAACTATGGCTACACCTTC.

The chain links TRBV9 to TRBJ1-3; TRBD1 aligns across 10 bases. The CDR3 totals 17 residues. The V segment lost 4 bases and the J segment 4 bases; nucleotides outside the gene matches: 11. From germline, CDR1 is SGDLS and CDR2 YYNGEE. In DNA, the CDR3 is TGTGCCAGCAGCCTAAACCCGGGACAGGGGTCGGGAAACACCATATATTTT. Encoded protein: CASSLNPGQGSGNTIYF.

A single count supports this clone. V is TRBV5-1 and J is TRBJ2-7; D perhaps matches TRBD1 (5 bases). V gave up 3 bases and J gave up 2 bases, with 9 bases separating them. This CDR3 has 13 residues. The germline V gene has CDR1 SGHRS and CDR2 YFSETQ. Here the CDR3 reads CASSSQGAYEQYF. CDR3 DNA: TGCGCCAGCAGCTCCCAGGGTGCCTACGAGCAGTACTTC.

This clone was seen more than once but under ten times. This rearrangement joins TRBV10-3 to TRBJ2-7; D possibly corresponds to TRBD1 (6 bases). The CDR3 covers 14 residues. V dropped 3 bases and J dropped 3 bases, with 12 bases sitting between them. From germline, CDR1 is ENHRY and CDR2 SYGVKD. The DNA for the CDR3 is TGTGCCATCAGTGATGTGGCAGGGGACTACGAGCAGTACTTC. This translates into CAISDVAGDYEQYF.

This clone was counted only a few times. V usage is TRBV5-1 and J usage is TRBJ2-2; 13 bases are shared with TRBD2. The germline CDR1 and CDR2 sequences are SGHRS and YFSETQ. The CDR3 totals 16 residues. The V segment lost 3 bases and the J segment 4 bases; nucleotides outside the gene matches: 3. The CDR3 loop is CASSYRLAGGTGELFF. DNA of the CDR3: TGCGCCAGCAGCTACAGACTAGCGGGAGGCACCGGGGAGCTGTTTTTT.

The V call is TRBV4-1, the J call TRBJ1-3, with D possibly being TRBD1 (5 bases). The CDR3 is 16 amino acids. Germline-derived CDR1 and CDR2 are MGHRA and YSYEKL. Trimming cost V 0 bases and J 0 bases, with 9 bases left between them. The CDR3: CASSQEGGYSGNTIYF. In DNA form, the CDR3 reads TGCGCCAGCAGCCAAGAGGGGGGGTACTCTGGAAACACCATATATTTT.

The genes are TRBV5-1 and TRBJ2-1; D is ambiguous. The CDR3 is made up of 15 amino acids. Germline V gene sequence: CDR1 SGHRS, CDR2 YFSETQ. V was clipped by 6 bases and J by 0 bases, with 13 bases between them. The DNA for the CDR3 is TGCGCCAGCACACTGACAACCAGCTCCTACAATGAGCAGTTCTTC. This encodes CASTLTTSSYNEQFF.

This rearrangement joins TRBV3-1 (or the pseudogene TRBV3-2) to TRBJ2-7; weak D call: TRBD2 (6 bases). Germline lookup yields CDR1 LGHDT and CDR2 YNNKEL (reference sequence). The CDR3 is 15 residues long. Trimming cost V 1 base and J 2 bases, with 12 bases left between them. Written as DNA, the CDR3 is TGTGCCAGCAGCCAAGCCCCCGCGGGGACCTACGAGCAGTACTTC. It yields the protein CASSQAPAGTYEQYF.

The chain links TRBV11-2 to TRBJ1-2; TRBD1 might be the D (5 bases). Trimming took 1 base from V and 4 from J, leaving 16 bases between them. CDR1 is SGHAT, CDR2 FQNNGV, per germline. There are 16 residues in the CDR3. CDR3: CASSLGAGPISYGYTF. In DNA form, the CDR3 reads TGTGCCAGCAGCTTAGGGGCAGGGCCAATTAGCTATGGCTACACCTTC.

This clone turned up a few times. This rearrangement joins TRBV9 to TRBJ1-5; weak D call: TRBD1 (5 bases). The germline V gene has CDR1 SGDLS and CDR2 YYNGEE. Trimming took off 5 bases at V and 0 bases at J, with 12 bases between the two ends. This CDR3 contains 15 residues. The CDR3 reads CASSDGQHSNQPQHF. The CDR3 bases are TGTGCCAGCAGTGATGGACAACATAGCAATCAGCCCCAGCATTTT.

The gene calls are TRBV19 and TRBJ2-1; D perhaps matches TRBD2 (5 bases). Trimming shortened V by 1 base and J by 8 bases, and 9 bases separated the two germline ends. The CDR3 loop spans 13 amino acids. The germline gives CDR1 LNHDA, CDR2 SQIVND (reference sequence). The CDR3 loop reads CASSIADGDEQFF. The CDR3 DNA sequence: TGTGCCAGTAGTATAGCCGACGGGGATGAGCAGTTCTTC.

The chain carries TRBV24-1 and TRBJ2-3, with D perhaps TRBD2 (6 bases). Germline V gene data show CDR1 as KGHDR and CDR2 as SFDVKD. This CDR3 has 18 amino acids. Trimming shortened V by 4 bases and J by 2 bases, and 21 bases separated the two germline ends. The DNA of the CDR3 is TGTGCCACCAGTGACACTATGGGGGGAGTCGCTTCCACAGATACGCAGTATTTT. Translated: CATSDTMGGVASTDTQYF.

The chain links TRBV18 to TRBJ1-1; TRBD1 might be the D (6 bases). Germline-derived CDR1 and CDR2 are KGHSH and LQKENI. CDR3 size: 14 residues. The ends were cut back, 2 bases at V and 1 base at J, with 8 bases in the middle. The chain's CDR3 is CASSPGTQNTEAFF. The CDR3 coding sequence is TGTGCCAGCTCACCAGGGACACAGAACACTGAAGCTTTCTTT.

The CDR3: CASSEWVYRGQGDHEQYF. The CDR3 DNA reads TGTGCCAGCAGTGAATGGGTATATCGGGGACAGGGAGATCACGAGCAGTACTTC. The chain links TRBV2 to TRBJ2-7, with 9 bases fitting TRBD1. V shed 2 bases and J 5 bases; nucleotides not matched to a gene: 16. Germline values: CDR1 SNHLY, CDR2 FYNNEI. The CDR3 length is 18 residues.